This entry concerns a single T cell receptor beta chain. The data were obtained in a study of CD8 T cells in Susac syndrome. Trimming removed 0 bases at V and 7 bases at J, with 31 bases between. The CDR3 length is 19 residues. CDR1 and CDR2 from the germline V gene are DFQATT and SNEGSKA (reference sequence). Reverse transcription of roughly 0.5 to 1 ug RNA used random hexamers. TCRdb reprocessed the immunoSEQ multiplex PCR reads with MiXCR, giving one entry per CDR3 protein. The sample records about 120,000 distinct CDR3 sequences, 80% to 95% being singletons. Input material: CD8+ T cells from PBMCs. The TCR sequence derives from a human donor in good health. This sequence joins TRBV20-1 and TRBJ2-7; the D gene could be TRBD1 or TRBD2 (6 bases each). The CDR3 nucleotides are TGCAGTGCTAGAGATACCCATAACTCACGCGGGACACGGACTTGGGAGCAGTACTTC. Its translation: CSARDTHNSRGTRTWEQYF.